This entry describes one T cell receptor beta chain. Its target antigen remains unknown. At one of its ends the junction is not consistent with the germline gene, which may arise from a read error. These data are taken from a study of Ad26.COV2.S vaccination and SARS-CoV-2 variants (dated by TCRdb to 2020 to 2022). A note on the overall study: Vaccine-arm donors came from COV1001, a multicentre, randomized, double-blind, placebo-controlled phase I-IIa trial of Ad26.COV2.S in healthy adults. Ad26.COV2.S was given intramuscularly at 5x10^10 or 1x10^11 viral particles, as a single shot or as two shots 56 days apart. TCRbeta repertoire sequencing was used to assess the specificity and breadth of SARS-CoV-2-reactive T cell receptors after Ad26.COV2.S vaccination. The TCR-sequenced set comprised around 30 samples: around 20 Ad26.COV2.S vaccine recipients, 5 placebo recipients and 8 SARS-CoV-2 convalescent individuals. Trial participants were randomized into five groups of five: low-dose or high-dose Ad26.COV2.S given once or twice, or placebo on both occasions. Investigators remained blinded to trial group allocation during experiments and outcome assessment. Here is what the overall study found, with its caveats: Non-spike TCR breadth was comparable between vaccine and placebo recipients, consistent with the vaccine containing only spike. It was noted by the authors that total T cell responses may have been underestimated by the TCR breadth and depth analyses. Compared with placebo recipients, Ad26.COV2.S recipients showed higher spike-specific TCR breadth (P = 0.0014). After vaccination, spike-specific CD8+ and CD4+ T cell responses were reported to show substantial breadth. The study was not powered to compare responses between vaccine doses or regimens.

CDR1 and CDR2 are drawn from the germline V gene: SQVTM, ANQGSEA. The CDR3 has 11 amino acids, counting the end cysteine and phenylalanine. Left in the record is the CDR3 DNA by itself, 33 bases read in frame from the first base. The sample's treatment or condition, from its label and the paper: approximately 18 received Ad26.COV2.S at low or high dose, single or two shots; five or six received placebo; per-sample allocation not given. Repertoires of vaccine and placebo recipients were sequenced from samples taken on day 63 after the first injection. In Cohort 1b, around 23 adults aged 18-55 years were enrolled at a single site in Boston, USA, between 29 July and 7 August 2020. Ad26.COV2.S was a replication-incompetent adenovirus type 26 vector expressing a prefusion-stabilized SARS-CoV-2 spike protein from the original Wuhan strain. TCRbeta CDR3 regions were sequenced with the immunoSEQ Assay. After extraction, genomic DNA underwent amplification by bias-controlled multiplex PCR, followed by high-throughput sequencing. Turning to the authors' computational methods: To quantify the absolute abundance of every unique TCRbeta CDR3 region, sequences were collapsed and filtered. T cell fraction was estimated by normalization of TCRbeta template counts to usable DNA, with usable DNA being measured through amplification of reference genes present in all nucleated cells. Repertoire TCRs were annotated as SARS-CoV-2-specific when V gene, CDR3 amino acid sequence and J gene were exactly matched to a known reactive TCR set. The reference SARS-CoV-2 TCR set was obtained from MIRA and was filtered for enrichment in COVID-19-positive ImmuneCODE repertoires, whereby public or cross-reactive TCRs were removed. Based on the MIRA antigens, annotated TCRs were further analysed at the level of specific ORF or position within ORF. Depth was the summed frequency of annotated unique rearrangements, while breadth was defined as annotated unique rearrangements over total unique productive rearrangements. TCR breadth was compared between groups using two-sided Wilcoxon rank-sum tests. Sourced from immuneACCESS, this table was stored by TCRdb with only in-frame sequences that have V and J called. A share of the clones is absent; for the studies checked, an unresolved V gene accounts for under half, and the remainder has no known explanation. That table is the source of V, J and clone size, and D and trimming were worked out from the DNA. The sample includes just under 250,000 clones, with around 87% observed a single time. Around a tenth of the sample is held by the ten biggest clonotypes.

The sequence links TRBV29-1 to TRBJ1-1; the D gene lacks a confident call. The sequencing here drew on peripheral blood, taken in a trial of Ad26.COV2.S vaccine versus placebo. The sequence came from a person aged 18-60 years who received the Ad26.COV2.S COVID-19 vaccine or a placebo. The CDR3 region has the sequence CSVENPAAPVF. Here is the DNA: TGCAGCGTTGAGAATCCAGCAGCCCCGGTCTTT.